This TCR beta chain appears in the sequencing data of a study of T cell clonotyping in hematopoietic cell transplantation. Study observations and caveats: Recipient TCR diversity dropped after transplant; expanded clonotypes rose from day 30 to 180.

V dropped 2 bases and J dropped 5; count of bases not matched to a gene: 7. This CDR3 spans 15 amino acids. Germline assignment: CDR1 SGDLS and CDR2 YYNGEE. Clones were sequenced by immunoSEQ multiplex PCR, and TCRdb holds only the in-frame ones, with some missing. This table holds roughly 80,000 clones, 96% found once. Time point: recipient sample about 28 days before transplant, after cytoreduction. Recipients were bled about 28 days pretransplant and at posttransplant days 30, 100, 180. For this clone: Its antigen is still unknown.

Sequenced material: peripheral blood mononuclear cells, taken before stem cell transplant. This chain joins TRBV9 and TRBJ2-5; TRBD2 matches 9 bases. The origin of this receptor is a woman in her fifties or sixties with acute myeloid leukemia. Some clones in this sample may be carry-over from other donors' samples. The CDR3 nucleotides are TGTGCCAGCAGCGTTGGCGGGGGGGCAGGTGAGACCCAGTACTTC. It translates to CASSVGGGAGETQYF.